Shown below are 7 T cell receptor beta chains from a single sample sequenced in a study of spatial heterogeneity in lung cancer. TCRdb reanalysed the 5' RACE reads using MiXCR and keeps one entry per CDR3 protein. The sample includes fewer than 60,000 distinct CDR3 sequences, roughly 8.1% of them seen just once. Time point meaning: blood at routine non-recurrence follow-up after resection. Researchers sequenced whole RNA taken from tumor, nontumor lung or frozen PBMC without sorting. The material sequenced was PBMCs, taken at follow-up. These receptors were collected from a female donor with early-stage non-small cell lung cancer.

The CDR3 sequence: CASSERRVGTAEAFF. For the CDR3, the DNA is TGTGCCAGCAGTGAAAGAAGGGTAGGAACGGCTGAAGCTTTCTTT. The chain is built from TRBV2 and TRBJ1-1; no firm D call. The CDR3 covers 15 residues. The V end was cut by 2 bases, the J end by 6 bases, with 16 bases between. Germline CDR1 and CDR2: SNHLY and FYNNEI.

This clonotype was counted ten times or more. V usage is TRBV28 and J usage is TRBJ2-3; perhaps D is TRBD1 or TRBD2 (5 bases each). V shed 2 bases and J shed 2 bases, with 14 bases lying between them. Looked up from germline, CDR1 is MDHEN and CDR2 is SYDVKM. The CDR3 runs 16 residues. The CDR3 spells CASSLLYRRSTDTQYF. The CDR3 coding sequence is TGTGCCAGCAGTTTACTATACAGGAGGTCCACAGATACGCAGTATTTT.

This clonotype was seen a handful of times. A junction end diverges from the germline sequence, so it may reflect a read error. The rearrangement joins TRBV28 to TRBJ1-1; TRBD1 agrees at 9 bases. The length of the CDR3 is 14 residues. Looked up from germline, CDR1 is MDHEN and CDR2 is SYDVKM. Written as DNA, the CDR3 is TGTGCCAGCAGCGCGGGACAGGGAGGGACTGAAGCTCTCTTT. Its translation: CASSAGQGGTEALF.

CDR3 nucleotide sequence: TGTGCCAGCTCACCGGTGGGACAGGGTGAGCAGTTCTTC. This encodes CASSPVGQGEQFF. The rearrangement uses TRBV18 and TRBJ2-1, with TRBD1 matching over 9 bases. The CDR3 is 13 residues long. Trimming took 3 bases from V and 9 from J; bases not matched to a gene: 3. The germline gives CDR1 KGHSH, CDR2 LQKENI.

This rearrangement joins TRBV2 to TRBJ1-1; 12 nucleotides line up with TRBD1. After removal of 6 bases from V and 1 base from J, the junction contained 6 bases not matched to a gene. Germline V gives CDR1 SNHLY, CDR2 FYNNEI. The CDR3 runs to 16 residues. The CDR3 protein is CASRAGQGAGNTEAFF. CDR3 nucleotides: TGTGCCAGCAGAGCGGGACAGGGGGCAGGGAACACTGAAGCTTTCTTT.

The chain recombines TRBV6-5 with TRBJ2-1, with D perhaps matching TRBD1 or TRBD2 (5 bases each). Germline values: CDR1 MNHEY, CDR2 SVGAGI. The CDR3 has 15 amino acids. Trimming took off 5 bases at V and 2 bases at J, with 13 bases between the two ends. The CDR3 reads CASSQGPGTYNEQFF. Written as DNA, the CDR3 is TGTGCCAGCAGTCAGGGACCCGGAACCTACAATGAGCAGTTCTTC.

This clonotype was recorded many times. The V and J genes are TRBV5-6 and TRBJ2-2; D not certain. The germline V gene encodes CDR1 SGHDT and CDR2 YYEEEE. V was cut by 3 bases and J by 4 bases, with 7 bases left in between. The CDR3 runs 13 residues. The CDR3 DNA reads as TGTGCCAGCAGCTGGCGGCGCACCGGGGAGCTGTTTTTT. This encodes CASSWRRTGELFF.